The 21 T cell receptor beta chains presented below share a single source sample, sequenced in a study of cytomegalovirus exposure and HLA in healthy donors. Both 60 Vbeta primers and 13 Jbeta primers went into the PCR. This table comes from immunoSEQ multiplex PCR, and its TCRdb copy is limited to in-frame clones, with some not included. Among 200,000 or so clones listed, less than 85% were seen once. The sample consisted of PBMCs. The source of these receptors is a man aged 18 to 30 in good health and CMV-seronegative.

The chain carries TRBV28 and TRBJ2-7; tentative D call: TRBD1 (5 bases). Trimming cost V 6 bases and J 2 bases, with 8 bases left between them. CDR1 is MDHEN and CDR2 is SYDVKM in the germline V gene. CDR3 length: 12 residues. Written as DNA, the CDR3 is TGTGCCAGCAGACAGGACGCCTACGAGCAGTACTTC. Translation: CASRQDAYEQYF.

This chain links TRBV4-1 with TRBJ2-7, with D unclear. Germline V CDR1 and CDR2: MGHRA, YSYEKL. CDR3 length: 13 residues. Trimming stripped 1 base from V and 2 bases from J, with 6 bases between. The CDR3 DNA follows: TGCGCCAGCAGCCAAGGAGTCCCCTACGAGCAGTACTTC. This codes for CASSQGVPYEQYF.

The V call is TRBV5-1, the J call TRBJ2-5; 8 bases align to TRBD1. The germline gives CDR1 SGHRS, CDR2 YFSETQ. J was trimmed by 5 bases and V by 5 bases; bases with no gene match: 5. This CDR3 contains 13 residues. The CDR3 here is CASRGQATETQYF. The CDR3 nucleotides are TGCGCCAGCAGGGGACAGGCGACGGAGACCCAGTACTTC.

CDR3 residues: CASSLVGGGNYEQYF. In DNA, the CDR3 is TGCGCCAGCAGCTTGGTGGGGGGAGGGAACTACGAGCAGTACTTC. The gene calls are TRBV5-1 and TRBJ2-7; 7 bases match TRBD2. CDR1 SGHRS and CDR2 YFSETQ come from the germline V gene. CDR3 length: 15 amino acids. J was trimmed by 3 bases and V by 0 bases; bases with no gene match: 6.

The rearrangement uses TRBV27 and TRBJ1-1; the D is unclear. This CDR3 spans 14 amino acids. Germline CDR1 MNHEY, CDR2 SMNVEV (reference sequence). V was pared by 2 bases and J by 3 bases, with 10 bases between. This CDR3 reads CASSLDRVYTEAFF. CDR3 sequence (DNA): TGTGCCAGCAGTTTAGACCGGGTGTACACTGAAGCTTTCTTT.

The chain links TRBV19 to TRBJ2-5, with D tentatively TRBD2 (5 bases). Per the germline V gene, CDR1 is LNHDA and CDR2 is SQIVND (reference sequence). The CDR3 sequence is 13 residues long. V was trimmed by 3 bases and J by 5 bases, leaving 10 bases between them. The CDR3 region has the DNA TGTGCCAGTAGTATGAGGCTAGCCGAGACCCAGTACTTC. Residues: CASSMRLAETQYF. Based on the CDR3 plus reference TRBV19 and TRBJ2-5, the full variable domain is DGGITQSPKYLFRKEGQNVTLSCEQNLNHDAMYWYRQDPGQGLRLIYYSQIVNDFQKGDIAEGYSVSREKKESFPLTVTSAQKNPTAFYLCASSMRLAETQYFGPGTRLLVL.

Only a few counts were recorded for this clone. The chain carries TRBV6-1 and TRBJ1-2, with D possibly TRBD1 on 5 matching bases. In germline, CDR1 is MNHNS, CDR2 SASEGT. CDR3 size: 12 residues. Trimming stripped 6 bases from V and 7 bases from J, with 12 bases between. The CDR3 is CASRWGGSGYTF. CDR3 DNA: TGTGCCAGCAGGTGGGGGGGAAGTGGCTACACCTTC.

CDR3: CASRPAGENLEQYF. For the CDR3, the DNA is TGTGCCAGCAGACCAGCGGGAGAGAATCTAGAGCAGTACTTC. The chain has TRBV28 and TRBJ2-7; TRBD2 matches 8 bases. V lost 6 bases to trimming and J lost 7 bases; unmatched junction nucleotides: 11. Germline values: CDR1 MDHEN, CDR2 SYDVKM. This CDR3 has 14 residues.

This clone was picked up a small number of times. Relative to the germline gene, one junction end is altered; a read error may explain this. The rearrangement links TRBV30 to TRBJ1-4, with D uncertain. The CDR3 is 11 residues long. Germline assignment: CDR1 GTSNPN and CDR2 SVGIG (reference sequence). The CDR3 DNA reads TGTGCCGGGAGCTGGGCCGGAAAACTGTTTTTT. Translating it yields CAGSWAGKLFF.

The J gene is TRBJ2-7, the V gene TRBV11-2, with D perhaps TRBD2 (5 bases). Looked up from germline, CDR1 is SGHAT and CDR2 is FQNNGV. This CDR3 region has 11 residues. Deletions cut 6 bases from V and 2 bases from J, with 5 bases between. CDR3 in amino acids: CASRRAYEQYF. DNA of the CDR3: TGTGCCAGCAGGCGGGCCTACGAGCAGTACTTC.

This sequence joins TRBV6-5 and TRBJ1-5, with D perhaps TRBD1 (6 bases). Trimming took off 6 bases at V and 6 bases at J, with 15 bases between the two ends. The germline V gene has CDR1 MNHEY and CDR2 SVGAGI. This CDR3 has 14 residues. DNA for the CDR3: TGTGCCAGCAGGCGGACAGCGTACGGTCAGCCCCAGCATTTT. Residues: CASRRTAYGQPQHF.

The CDR3 protein is CASSLGGTGSMNTEAFF. CDR3 nucleotide sequence: TGTGCCAGCAGCTTGGGTGGGACAGGGTCCATGAACACTGAAGCTTTCTTT. J is TRBJ1-1 and V is TRBV11-1; TRBD1 matches 9 bases. Germline V gene sequence: CDR1 SGHAT, CDR2 FQDESV (reference sequence). This CDR3 is 17 amino acids long. Trimming at V came to 3 bases and at J to 0 bases, leaving 8 bases not matched to a gene.

V usage is TRBV18 and J usage is TRBJ1-2; D not certain. V gave up 1 base and J gave up 8 bases, with 11 bases separating them. Germline assignment: CDR1 KGHSH and CDR2 LQKENI. The CDR3 covers 13 residues. CDR3: CASSPRRGEGYTF. The CDR3 DNA sequence: TGTGCCAGCTCACCACGGCGGGGAGAAGGCTACACCTTC.

The chain recombines TRBV7-6 with TRBJ2-7; D may be TRBD2 (6 bases). The germline V and J ends were trimmed by 3 bases and 12 bases, with 18 bases remaining between them. Germline V gives CDR1 SGHVS, CDR2 FNYEAQ. CDR3 size: 13 residues. CDR3 in amino acids: CASSFPGLPAWYF. CDR3 bases: TGTGCCAGCAGCTTCCCGGGACTGCCCGCCTGGTACTTC.

This chain joins TRBV7-9 and TRBJ1-2; the D gene is possibly TRBD1 (5 bases). The CDR3 consists of 18 residues. Germline V gene lookup returns CDR1 SEHNR and CDR2 FQNEAQ (reference sequence). The V and J ends lost 5 bases and 1 base respectively, with 23 bases between them. CDR3 coding DNA: TGTGCCAGCAGCCCCCCTACAACCGCAGGGTACAGTAACTATGGCTACACCTTC. Translated, it gives CASSPPTTAGYSNYGYTF.

This chain uses TRBV6-5 with TRBJ2-2, with 7 bases aligning to TRBD1. CDR1 is MNHEY, CDR2 SVGAGI, per germline. Unmatched junction bases numbered 2, after V lost 6 bases and J lost 1 base. This CDR3 is 14 amino acids long. This CDR3 is CASRRDRNTGELFF. The CDR3 coding sequence is TGTGCCAGCAGAAGGGACAGGAACACCGGGGAGCTGTTTTTT.

The chain is built from TRBV15 and TRBJ2-2; TRBD1 is a possible D gene (6 bases). The CDR3 extends over 13 amino acids. Trimming stripped 5 bases from V and 5 bases from J, with 9 bases between. Germline CDR1 is LNHNV and CDR2 is YYDKDF (reference sequence). CDR3 in amino acids: CATSPQGTGELFF. CDR3 in DNA: TGTGCCACCAGCCCTCAGGGGACCGGGGAGCTGTTTTTT.

The chain combines TRBV6-5 with TRBJ1-6; D may be TRBD1 (5 bases). Germline V lookup: CDR1 MNHEY, CDR2 SVGAGI. The CDR3 length is 14 residues. Trimming took 6 bases from V and 11 from J, leaving 17 bases between them. For the CDR3, the DNA is TGTGCCAGCAGACCCAGGGCCTATCGGGCACCCCTCCACTTT. It yields the protein CASRPRAYRAPLHF.

This clone was detected a few times. The J gene is TRBJ1-1, the V gene TRBV5-6; TRBD1 matches 10 bases. V shed 0 bases and J 4 bases; nucleotides not matched to a gene: 0. The germline CDR1 and CDR2 sequences are SGHDT and YYEEEE. The CDR3 has 14 residues. The CDR3 reads CASSLGTGGTEAFF. DNA for the CDR3: TGTGCCAGCAGCTTGGGGACAGGGGGCACTGAAGCTTTCTTT.

The genes are TRBV9 and TRBJ2-1; 13 nucleotides agree with TRBD2. The CDR3 extends over 17 amino acids. Germline CDR1 is SGDLS and CDR2 is YYNGEE. V was clipped by 0 bases and J by 0 bases; unmatched bases: 0. The CDR3 DNA sequence: TGTGCCAGCAGCGTAGGGACTAGCGGGAGCTCCTACAATGAGCAGTTCTTC. Residues: CASSVGTSGSSYNEQFF.

J is TRBJ2-7 and V is TRBV9, with 9 bases aligning to TRBD1. Germline V gene data show CDR1 as SGDLS and CDR2 as YYNGEE. There are 15 residues in the CDR3. The V segment lost 3 bases and the J segment 4 bases; nucleotides outside the gene matches: 8. The CDR3 DNA sequence: TGTGCCAGCAGCGCTTCGGGACAGGGTCGGTACGAGCAGTACTTC. Its translation: CASSASGQGRYEQYF.